This record covers a single T cell receptor beta chain. The CDR3 is made up of 15 amino acids. Per germline, CDR1 SNHLY and CDR2 FYNNEI. J was trimmed by 6 bases and V by 8 bases; bases with no gene match: 10. The PCR employed 60 Vbeta primers together with 13 Jbeta primers. The table came from immunoSEQ multiplex PCR; TCRdb's copy has only in-frame clones and leaves some out. The sample carries about 160,000 clones, roughly 80% recorded once. The sample comes from a study of cytomegalovirus exposure and HLA in healthy donors. Sequenced input: PBMCs. The sequence was obtained from a human donor in good health. V usage is TRBV2 and J usage is TRBJ2-1, with 10 bases lining up with TRBD2. The CDR3 DNA reads TGTGCCAGCTCGAGGCTAGCGGGGGAAATCAATGAGCAGTTCTTC. Translation gives CASSRLAGEINEQFF.